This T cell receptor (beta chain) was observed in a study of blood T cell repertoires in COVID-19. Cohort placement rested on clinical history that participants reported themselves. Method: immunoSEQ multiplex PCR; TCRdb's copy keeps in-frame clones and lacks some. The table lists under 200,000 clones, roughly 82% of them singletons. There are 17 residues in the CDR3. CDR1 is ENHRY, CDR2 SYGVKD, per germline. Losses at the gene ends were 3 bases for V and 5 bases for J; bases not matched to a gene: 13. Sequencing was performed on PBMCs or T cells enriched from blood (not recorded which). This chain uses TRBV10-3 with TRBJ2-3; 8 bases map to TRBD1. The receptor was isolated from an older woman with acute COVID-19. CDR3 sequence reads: CAISDPGQGRGGDTQYF. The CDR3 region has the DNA TGTGCCATCAGTGATCCAGGACAGGGCCGAGGGGGAGATACGCAGTATTTT.